This TCR beta chain was obtained from a study of long-term antiretroviral therapy in people with HIV. General study results and limits: ART adherence was not documented, and neither viral resistance nor therapy changes had any data.

This was the immunoSEQ v3.0 assay at survey level. Data came from immunoSEQ multiplex PCR; TCRdb stores just in-frame clones and leaves some out. The top ten clones hold around 8.3% of a sample with about 30,000 clones, roughly 84% of them seen once. As to this clone: No antigen is known for it.

Specimens retained about 1-10 million cryopreserved PBMC preceding DNA extraction. In germline, CDR1 is MNHEY, CDR2 SVGAGI. The CDR3 length is 14 residues. With V trimmed by 6 bases and J by 4 bases, 8 bases remained unmatched. The TCR was taken from a man aged 40-50 years with HIV. The V call is TRBV6-5, the J call TRBJ1-2; 7 bases map to TRBD1. Source: unsorted PBMCs, taken 3 years after starting antiretroviral therapy. The CDR3 loop is CASSSTGRAYGYTF. CDR3 coding DNA: TGTGCCAGCAGCTCGACAGGGAGGGCCTATGGCTACACCTTC.